This T cell receptor beta chain was found in a study of cytomegalovirus exposure and HLA in healthy donors. Findings of the study overall: In a later analysis, across HLA loci, associated TCR counts were highest for DRB1, lowest for HLA-C.

CDR3 length equals 13 residues. Germline CDR1 and CDR2: SGHTA and FQGNSA. Trimming took off 3 bases at V and 0 bases at J, with 5 bases between the two ends. A multiplex PCR was run with 60 Vbeta primers and 13 Jbeta primers. Profiling relied on immunoSEQ multiplex PCR, and the TCRdb table lists in-frame clones only, not all of them. The table lists some 120,000 clones. A note on this clone: The antigen is unknown.

The sequence was obtained from a woman aged 55-69 years in good health and CMV-seronegative. The V and J genes are TRBV7-2 and TRBJ1-1; no clear D gene. The sequenced sample was PBMCs. Here the CDR3 reads CASSFSVNTEAFF. In nucleotides, the CDR3 is TGTGCCAGCAGCTTCAGCGTGAACACTGAAGCTTTCTTT.